This TCR beta chain derives from a study of blood T cell repertoires in COVID-19. Study overall: The samples span acute and convalescent COVID-19 from the United States, Italy and Spain.

In this sample, this clone turned up once. In the study's own analysis: By means of reference gene primer amplification, nucleated cell counts were estimated. Only in-frame clones appear in the TCRdb table, and some are missing; sequencing was by immunoSEQ multiplex PCR. V and J calls and clone size follow that table, whereas D and trimming were derived from the DNA. The sample shows nearly 200,000 clones, 70% to 85% of them seen only once. The CDR3 runs 13 residues. With 6 bases clipped from V and 4 bases from J, the junction kept 7 bases outside the gene matches. CDR1 and CDR2 from the germline V gene are SQVTM and ANQGSEA.

This TCR derives from a human donor with acute or convalescent COVID-19. The donor label of this sample is uncertain. The gene calls are TRBV29-1 and TRBJ2-5; 8 bases are a match to TRBD1. The specimen was peripheral blood. CDR3 residues: CSVGATGGETQYF. DNA of the CDR3: TGCAGCGTCGGAGCCACAGGGGGAGAGACCCAGTACTTC.